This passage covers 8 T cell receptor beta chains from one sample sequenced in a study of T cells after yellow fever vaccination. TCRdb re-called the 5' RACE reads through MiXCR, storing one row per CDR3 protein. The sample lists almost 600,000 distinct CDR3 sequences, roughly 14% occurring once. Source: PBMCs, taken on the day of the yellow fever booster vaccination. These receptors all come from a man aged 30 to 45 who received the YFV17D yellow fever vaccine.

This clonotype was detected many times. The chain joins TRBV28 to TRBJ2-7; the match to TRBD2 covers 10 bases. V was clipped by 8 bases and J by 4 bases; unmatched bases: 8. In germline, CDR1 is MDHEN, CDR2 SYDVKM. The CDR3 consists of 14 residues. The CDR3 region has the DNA TGTGCCAGCGTAGCGGGAGGTGCTATTTACGAGCAGTACTTC. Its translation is CASVAGGAIYEQYF.

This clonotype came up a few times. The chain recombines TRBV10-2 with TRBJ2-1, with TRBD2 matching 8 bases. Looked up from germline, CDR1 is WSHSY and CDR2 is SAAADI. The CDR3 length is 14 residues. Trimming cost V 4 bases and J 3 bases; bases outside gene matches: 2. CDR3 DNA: TGCGCCAGCAGTGCGGGGGGGAGCTACAATGAGCAGTTCTTC. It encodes CASSAGGSYNEQFF.

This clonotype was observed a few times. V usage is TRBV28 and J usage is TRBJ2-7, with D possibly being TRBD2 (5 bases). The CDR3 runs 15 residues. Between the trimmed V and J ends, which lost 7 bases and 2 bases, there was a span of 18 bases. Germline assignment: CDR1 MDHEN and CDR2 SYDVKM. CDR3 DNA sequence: TGTGCCAGCACCCCCGGACTCCCCACTCCCTACGAGCAGTACTTC. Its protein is CASTPGLPTPYEQYF.

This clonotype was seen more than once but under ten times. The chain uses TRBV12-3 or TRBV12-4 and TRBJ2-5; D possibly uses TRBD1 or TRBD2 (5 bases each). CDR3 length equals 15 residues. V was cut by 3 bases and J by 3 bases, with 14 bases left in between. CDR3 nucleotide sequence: TGTGCCAGCAGTTTGTATGGGGACCAAGAAGAGACCCAGTACTTC. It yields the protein CASSLYGDQEETQYF.

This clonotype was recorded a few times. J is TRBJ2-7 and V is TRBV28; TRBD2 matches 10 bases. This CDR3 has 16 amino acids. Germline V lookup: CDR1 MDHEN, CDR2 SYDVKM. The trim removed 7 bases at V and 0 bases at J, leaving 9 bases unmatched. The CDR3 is CASKPSGRLSSYEQYF. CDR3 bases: TGTGCCAGCAAGCCTAGCGGGAGATTAAGCTCCTACGAGCAGTACTTC.

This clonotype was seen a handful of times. CDR3 nucleotide sequence: TGCAGCTCCCTTGGCGCCGGGGAGGGGTACAATGAGCAGTTCTTC. Translating gives CSSLGAGEGYNEQFF. The genes are TRBV29-1 and TRBJ2-1; 7 nucleotides match TRBD2. The CDR3 loop spans 15 amino acids. V was clipped by 8 bases and J by 4 bases; unmatched bases: 14. Germline CDR1 reads SQVTM; CDR2 reads ANQGSEA.

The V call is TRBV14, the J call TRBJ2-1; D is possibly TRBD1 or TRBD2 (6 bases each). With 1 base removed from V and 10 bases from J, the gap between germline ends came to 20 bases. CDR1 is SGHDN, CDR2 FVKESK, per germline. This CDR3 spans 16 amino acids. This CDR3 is CASSQGATRGFGEQFF. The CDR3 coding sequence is TGTGCCAGCAGCCAAGGAGCGACTAGGGGGTTTGGGGAGCAGTTCTTC.

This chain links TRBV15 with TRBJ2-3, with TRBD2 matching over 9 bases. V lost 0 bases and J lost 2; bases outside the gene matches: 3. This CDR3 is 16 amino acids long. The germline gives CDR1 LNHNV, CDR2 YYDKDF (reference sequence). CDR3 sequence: CATSRDRGLATDTQYF. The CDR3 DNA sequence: TGTGCCACCAGCAGAGATCGGGGACTAGCCACAGATACGCAGTATTTT.